This TCR beta chain was found in a study of blood T cell repertoires in COVID-19. About the research overall: Whether acute or convalescent, the COVID-19 samples came from the United States, Italy and Spain.

Regarding this clone: At one end the junction does not follow the germline gene, possibly because of a read error.

How the authors handled the data: Reference gene primer amplification gave nucleated cell count estimates. Only in-frame clones appear in the TCRdb table, and some are missing; sequencing was by immunoSEQ multiplex PCR. V, J and clone size reflect that table, while D and trimming were determined from the DNA. The sample includes roughly 100,000 clones, 60% to 85% of them seen just once. Looked up from germline, CDR1 is SGHRS and CDR2 is YFSETQ. The CDR3 length is 16 residues. Sequencing was done on a sample of peripheral blood. The receptor's source is a woman older than 75 with active or convalescent COVID-19. The chain joins TRBV5-1 to TRBJ2-7; TRBD2 is a possible D gene (6 bases). The CDR3 protein is CASSVTAGSGPYEQYF. The DNA of the CDR3 is TGTGCCAGCAGCGTGACCGCCGGTAGCGGTCCCTACGAGCAGTACTTC.